Following are 9 T cell receptor beta chains from one sample sequenced in a study of T cells in Graves' hyperthyroidism and ophthalmopathy. Authors of the study amplified TCR beta CDR3 regions from RNA transcripts. An initial round of RT-PCR targeting the TCR CDR3 relied on the HTBI primer set. TCRdb analysed the multiplex PCR reads with MiXCR anew, one entry per CDR3 protein. The table includes 600,000 to 900,000 distinct CDR3 sequences, roughly 15% detected once. Sequencing used blood. The receptors originated from a man aged 18 to 35 with Graves' hyperthyroidism.

This clonotype was found once. This chain joins TRBV4-1 and TRBJ2-1; D call uncertain. This CDR3 is built from 18 residues. Germline CDR1 is MGHRA and CDR2 is YSYEKL. V shed 1 base and J shed 2 bases, with 18 bases lying between them. The CDR3 loop reads CASSQGSPDRETYNEQFF. The CDR3, as DNA: TGCGCCAGCAGCCAAGGGTCCCCGGACCGAGAAACCTACAATGAGCAGTTCTTC.

This clonotype showed up many times. The J gene is TRBJ1-1, the V gene TRBV20-1, with D possibly TRBD1 on 6 matching bases. The CDR3 extends over 13 amino acids. In germline, CDR1 is DFQATT, CDR2 SNEGSKA (reference sequence). Between the trimmed V and J ends, which lost 5 bases and 1 base, there was a span of 11 bases. CDR3 loop: CSAGRGRNTEAFF. The CDR3 nucleotides read TGCAGTGCTGGCAGGGGAAGGAACACTGAAGCTTTCTTT.

The chain couples TRBV19 to TRBJ1-2, with D maybe TRBD1 (5 bases). Looked up from germline, CDR1 is LNHDA and CDR2 is SQIVND (reference sequence). V lost 1 base, J lost 9 bases, and 12 bases lay in between. The CDR3 consists of 13 residues. In nucleotides, the CDR3 is TGTGCCAGTAGTATAGGACAGATTAGCAGCTACACCTTC. This gives the protein CASSIGQISSYTF. Supplemented by reference TRBV19 and TRBJ1-2, the full variable domain reads DGGITQSPKYLFRKEGQNVTLSCEQNLNHDAMYWYRQDPGQGLRLIYYSQIVNDFQKGDIAEGYSVSREKKESFPLTVTSAQKNPTAFYLCASSIGQISSYTFGSGTRLTVV.

This clonotype was recorded once. A clone one base away is much larger, so this may be a read error. The V call is TRBV6-2 or TRBV6-3, the J call TRBJ2-3; TRBD2 aligns across 9 bases. The CDR3 contains 15 residues. Germline CDR1 and CDR2: MNHEY and SVGEGT. The DNA of the CDR3 is TGTGCCGGCAGTACCGGGACTAGCAGTACAGATACGCAGTATTTT. Translating it yields CAGSTGTSSTDTQYF.

This clonotype was seen a few times. The J gene is TRBJ1-5, the V gene TRBV2; 8 bases are a match to TRBD1. Germline loops: CDR1 SNHLY, CDR2 FYNNEI. V dropped 6 bases and J dropped 0; count of bases not matched to a gene: 4. CDR3 length: 15 residues. This CDR3 is CASSGQGYSNQPQHF. The CDR3 DNA sequence: TGTGCCAGCAGCGGACAGGGCTATAGCAATCAGCCCCAGCATTTT.

This clonotype was picked up many times. This chain uses TRBV2 with TRBJ1-2, with D uncertain. This CDR3 contains 13 residues. CDR1 and CDR2 (germline): SNHLY, FYNNEI. Trimming shortened V by 10 bases and J by 4 bases, and 16 bases separated the two germline ends. For the CDR3, the DNA is TGTGCCACCATCTTGATGGGTGGCTATGGCTACACCTTC. Protein: CATILMGGYGYTF.

The chain couples TRBV15 to TRBJ1-2; 12 bases are shared with TRBD1. Trimming removed 3 bases from V and 6 bases from J; junction bases left unmatched: 5. The CDR3 has 15 amino acids. Germline V gene sequence: CDR1 LNHNV, CDR2 YYDKDF (reference sequence). In DNA form, the CDR3 reads TGTGCCACCAGCAGTCGGGACAGGGGGCGGGATGGCTACACCTTC. Protein product: CATSSRDRGRDGYTF.

CDR3 nucleotide sequence: TGTGCCAGCAGCCGAAACCCAGGGGGCGTAAGTGAAGCTTTCTTT. Protein: CASSRNPGGVSEAFF. The chain uses TRBV7-9 and TRBJ1-1; 8 bases map to TRBD1. Germline trimming cut 5 bases from V and 7 bases from J; bases unmatched to any gene: 12. Per the germline V gene, CDR1 is SEHNR and CDR2 is FQNEAQ (reference sequence). The CDR3 covers 15 residues.

This clonotype showed up many times. This chain connects TRBV28 to TRBJ2-5; D ambiguous. The germline V gene encodes CDR1 MDHEN and CDR2 SYDVKM. This CDR3 spans 13 amino acids. V gave up 6 bases and J gave up 4 bases, with 12 bases separating them. The DNA of the CDR3 is TGTGCCAGCAGCTCTAGTTTTGGAGAGACCCAGTACTTC. Translating gives CASSSSFGETQYF.